Following are 30 T cell receptor beta chains from one sample sequenced in a study of T cell repertoires in cytomegalovirus infection. No antigen has been assigned to these receptors. TCRdb re-derived calls from the reads in MiXCR, one entry per CDR3 protein. This table has 640,000 or so distinct CDR3 sequences, around a third appearing once. The specimen comprised cultured PBMCs, sampled from culture after CMV antigen stimulation. The receptors derive from a human donor in good health (CMV status not recorded). Some clones in this sample may be carry-over from other donors' samples.

The chain has TRBV18 and TRBJ2-5, with D perhaps TRBD1 (6 bases). CDR3 length equals 15 residues. The germline V gene encodes CDR1 KGHSH and CDR2 LQKENI. The V end lost 2 bases, the J end lost 3 bases, and 13 bases lay between the germline ends. Here the CDR3 reads CASSPYVAGEETQYF. Here the CDR3 DNA reads TGTGCCAGCTCACCATACGTGGCAGGGGAAGAGACCCAGTACTTC.

This chain links TRBV20-1 with TRBJ2-7, with 8 bases matching TRBD2. The CDR3 totals 15 residues. CDR1 is DFQATT and CDR2 is SNEGSKA in the germline V gene (reference sequence). Trimming removed 3 bases from V and 2 bases from J; junction bases left unmatched: 9. The CDR3 DNA reads as TGCAGTGCTAGTGAGGCGGGGGGATGGGCCTACGAGCAGTACTTC. This encodes CSASEAGGWAYEQYF.

This clonotype was detected a few times. The chain carries TRBV19 and TRBJ2-2; 8 nucleotides match TRBD2. The CDR3 has 16 amino acids. J was trimmed by 2 bases and V by 1 base; bases with no gene match: 3. Germline V gene data show CDR1 as LNHDA and CDR2 as SQIVND (reference sequence). In DNA, the CDR3 is TGTGCCAGTAGTATAGGGCGGGGGGACAACACCGGGGAGCTGTTTTTT. Translated: CASSIGRGDNTGELFF.

This clonotype was seen repeatedly, ten times or more. The rearrangement uses TRBV7-2 and TRBJ2-5; 9 nucleotides line up with TRBD1. With V trimmed by 4 bases and J by 2 bases, 5 bases remained unmatched. Per germline, CDR1 SGHTA and CDR2 FQGNSA. The CDR3 totals 15 residues. The CDR3 region has the DNA TGTGCCAGCAGCTGGGACAGGGACGTTCAAGAGACCCAGTACTTC. This codes for CASSWDRDVQETQYF.

The rearrangement uses TRBV20-1 and TRBJ1-6, with 8 positions matching TRBD1. CDR1 is DFQATT and CDR2 is SNEGSKA in the germline V gene (reference sequence). This CDR3 spans 15 amino acids. V trimming: 3 bases; J trimming: 7 bases; junction bases outside the gene matches: 8. Written as DNA, the CDR3 is TGCAGTGCTAGTTCCTATGACAGGGGAAATTCACCCCTCCACTTT. It encodes CSASSYDRGNSPLHF.

This clonotype was observed a few times. The chain joins TRBV4-3 to TRBJ2-7, with D uncertain. Trimming took 0 bases from V and 1 from J, leaving 7 bases between them. CDR3 length: 14 amino acids. Germline V gene lookup returns CDR1 LGHNA and CDR2 YSLEER. CDR3 nucleotide sequence: TGCGCCAGCAGCCAAGACACCCTATCCTACGAGCAGTACTTC. Its protein product is CASSQDTLSYEQYF.

This clonotype was observed a few times. The rearrangement uses TRBV2 and TRBJ2-7; 11 bases fit TRBD2. Germline assignment: CDR1 SNHLY and CDR2 FYNNEI. V trimming: 4 bases; J trimming: 7 bases; junction bases outside the gene matches: 3. This CDR3 is built from 13 residues. CDR3 DNA sequence: TGTGCCAGCAGTGGACTAGCGGGGAATGAGCAGTACTTC. Its translation: CASSGLAGNEQYF.

In this sample, this clonotype turned up a few times. The chain couples TRBV19 to TRBJ2-7; TRBD1 or TRBD2 may be the D gene (6 bases each). In germline, CDR1 is LNHDA, CDR2 SQIVND (reference sequence). The V gene lost 1 base and the J gene lost 5 bases, with 15 bases spanning the gap. There are 15 residues in the CDR3. The DNA of the CDR3 is TGTGCCAGTAGTATAGTCCCCGGAGGGGGGAACGAGCAGTACTTC. This gives the protein CASSIVPGGGNEQYF.

The chain couples TRBV20-1 to TRBJ2-5; TRBD2 agrees at 10 bases. Germline CDR1 is DFQATT and CDR2 is SNEGSKA (reference sequence). The ends lost 0 bases at V and 5 bases at J; junction bases unmatched: 6. The CDR3 has 15 amino acids. CDR3 sequence reads: CSARDPSGSLETQYF. In DNA, the CDR3 is TGCAGTGCTAGAGATCCTAGCGGGAGTTTGGAGACCCAGTACTTC.

Worth noting for this clonotype: Possible read error: a much larger clone is one base away. J is TRBJ2-7 and V is TRBV7-8, with D unresolved. Germline CDR1 SGHVS, CDR2 FQNEAQ. The V gene lost 8 bases and the J gene lost 0 bases, with 14 bases spanning the gap. The CDR3 covers 14 residues. The CDR3 region is CASGFDPSSYEQYF. As DNA, the CDR3 is TGTGCCAGCGGGTTCGACCCCAGCTCCTACGAGCAGTACTTC. The full variable domain, in which reference TRBV7-8 and TRBJ2-7 provide the parts outside the CDR3, is GAGVSQSPRYKVAKRGQDVALRCDPISGHVSLFWYQQALGQGPEFLTYFQNEAQLDKSGLPSDRFFAERPEGSVSTLKIQRTQQEDSAVYLCASGFDPSSYEQYFGPGTRLTVT.

This clonotype has just a few counts. The V and J genes are TRBV11-2 and TRBJ2-5; the D is unclear. The CDR3 extends over 13 amino acids. From germline, CDR1 is SGHAT and CDR2 FQNNGV. Trimming shortened V by 4 bases and J by 0 bases, and 6 bases separated the two germline ends. The CDR3 loop is CASSSENQETQYF. CDR3 nucleotides: TGTGCCAGCAGCTCCGAAAACCAAGAGACCCAGTACTTC.

The chain links TRBV7-2 to TRBJ1-1; unclear D gene. The germline V gene has CDR1 SGHTA and CDR2 FQGNSA. Trimming removed 4 bases from V and 7 bases from J, with 13 bases in between. The CDR3 has 13 residues. DNA of the CDR3: TGTGCCAGCAGCTCCTCCGCGGTGGGTGAAGCTTTCTTT. Its protein is CASSSSAVGEAFF.

The chain is built from TRBV27 and TRBJ2-3, with no clear D. The CDR3 consists of 14 residues. Looked up from germline, CDR1 is MNHEY and CDR2 is SMNVEV (reference sequence). The ends were cut back, 3 bases at V and 4 bases at J, with 11 bases in the middle. The CDR3 DNA reads TGTGCCAGCAGTTTTTATAGTCAGGCAGATACGCAGTATTTT. This encodes CASSFYSQADTQYF.

This clonotype was seen a handful of times. The rearrangement joins TRBV6-2 or TRBV6-3 to TRBJ1-4; 9 bases fit TRBD1. Germline V gives CDR1 MNHEY, CDR2 SVGEGT. V was clipped by 6 bases and J by 6 bases; unmatched bases: 5. This CDR3 spans 14 amino acids. CDR3 in DNA: TGTGCCAGCAGAACCGGGACAGGGCATGAAAAACTGTTTTTT. Protein product: CASRTGTGHEKLFF.

This clonotype turned up a few times. DNA of the CDR3: TGCGCCAGCAGCCCCTGGGAAGCGGGCTCCTACAATGAGCAGTTCTTC. Its protein product is CASSPWEAGSYNEQFF. This sequence joins TRBV4-1 and TRBJ2-1; D is possibly TRBD2 (6 bases). The CDR3 sequence is 16 residues long. CDR1 is MGHRA and CDR2 is YSYEKL in the germline V gene. V dropped 4 bases and J dropped 0 bases, with 13 bases sitting between them.

This clonotype was picked up a small number of times. This chain joins TRBV5-4 and TRBJ1-1; 10 bases match TRBD1. The CDR3 length is 15 residues. Germline lookup yields CDR1 SGHNT and CDR2 YYREEE (reference sequence). The junction had 9 bases not matched to a gene; V was cut back by 4 bases and J by 6 bases. CDR3 residues: CASSGRQGAVAEAFF. In DNA form, the CDR3 reads TGTGCCAGCAGCGGAAGACAGGGGGCGGTGGCTGAAGCTTTCTTT.

V and J are TRBV19 and TRBJ2-7; TRBD2 agrees at 12 bases. CDR3 length: 15 residues. Germline V CDR1 and CDR2: LNHDA, SQIVND (reference sequence). The J segment lost 2 bases and the V segment lost 7 bases, leaving 6 bases of the junction unmatched. In DNA, the CDR3 is TGTGCCAGTACAGCGACTAGCGGGGGTACCTACGAGCAGTACTTC. This sequence encodes CASTATSGGTYEQYF.

The rearrangement uses TRBV20-1 and TRBJ2-3, with 8 nucleotides matching TRBD2. CDR1 and CDR2 from the germline V gene are DFQATT and SNEGSKA (reference sequence). V lost 5 bases and J lost 12; bases outside the gene matches: 10. The CDR3 runs to 12 residues. DNA of the CDR3: TGCAGTGCTCGGAGGCCCGGGGGGGGACAGTATTTT. Residues: CSARRPGGGQYF.

The V and J genes are TRBV9 and TRBJ2-7, with D hard to call. Per germline, CDR1 SGDLS and CDR2 YYNGEE. V lost 0 bases, J lost 0 bases, and 7 bases lay in between. The CDR3 is made up of 14 amino acids. The CDR3 DNA follows: TGTGCCAGCAGCGTAGGGGGTTTCTCCTACGAGCAGTACTTC. Encoded protein: CASSVGGFSYEQYF.

This sequence joins TRBV28 and TRBJ1-5, with TRBD1 as a possible D gene (5 bases). Per the germline V gene, CDR1 is MDHEN and CDR2 is SYDVKM. This CDR3 comprises 15 residues. Trimming left V 6 bases short and J 9 bases short, with 21 bases between. The CDR3 nucleotides are TGTGCCAGCAGAACCCCCGGACGGACACTGGGGCCCCAGCATTTT. Protein: CASRTPGRTLGPQHF.

The J gene is TRBJ2-3, the V gene TRBV19; D possibly corresponds to TRBD2 (6 bases). Between the trimmed V and J ends, which lost 7 bases and 2 bases, there was a span of 25 bases. The length of the CDR3 is 18 residues. Germline loops: CDR1 LNHDA, CDR2 SQIVND (reference sequence). CDR3 sequence reads: CASTDGGRWGLVTDTQYF. The CDR3 coding sequence is TGTGCCAGTACCGATGGCGGCAGGTGGGGACTGGTCACAGATACGCAGTATTTT.

The chain recombines TRBV6-5 with TRBJ2-1, with D tentatively TRBD2 (5 bases). V lost 8 bases and J 0 bases, leaving 14 bases between the germline ends. The germline V gene encodes CDR1 MNHEY and CDR2 SVGAGI. The CDR3 covers 15 residues. The CDR3 region is CASYTVGSSYNEQFF. The CDR3 bases are TGTGCCAGCTATACGGTAGGGAGCTCCTACAATGAGCAGTTCTTC.

The chain links TRBV6-2 or TRBV6-3 to TRBJ1-2, with D perhaps TRBD1 (5 bases). This CDR3 contains 12 residues. Per the germline V gene, CDR1 is MNHEY and CDR2 is SVGEGT. With 8 bases removed from V and 1 base from J, the gap between germline ends came to 8 bases. The CDR3 sequence: CASGGNNYGYTF. The CDR3 DNA sequence: TGTGCCAGCGGGGGAAATAACTATGGCTACACCTTC.

The J gene is TRBJ2-3, the V gene TRBV18, with D possibly called TRBD1 or TRBD2 (5 bases each). V lost 3 bases and J lost 1, with 17 bases in between. In germline, CDR1 is KGHSH, CDR2 LQKENI. The CDR3 contains 17 residues. In DNA, the CDR3 is TGTGCCAGCTCACCGTCCCGGGACCAACTTGGCACAGATACGCAGTATTTT. Encoded protein: CASSPSRDQLGTDTQYF.

This clonotype came up a few times. The V call is TRBV6-8, the J call TRBJ2-5, with TRBD2 as a possible D gene (5 bases). Germline V gene sequence: CDR1 MNHGY, CDR2 SAAAGT. The CDR3 spans 14 residues. V lost 2 bases, J lost 6 bases, and 13 bases lay in between. CDR3 region: CASSYGGSRKTQYF. The CDR3 DNA reads as TGTGCCAGCAGTTACGGTGGGAGTAGGAAGACCCAGTACTTC.

The rearrangement joins TRBV19 to TRBJ2-1, with a tentative D call TRBD2 (5 bases). The length of the CDR3 is 13 residues. V was cut by 4 bases and J by 7 bases, with 11 bases left in between. CDR1 is LNHDA and CDR2 is SQIVND in the germline V gene (reference sequence). The chain's CDR3 is CASSSLAQNEQFF. Here the CDR3 DNA reads TGTGCCAGTAGTAGTCTAGCTCAGAATGAGCAGTTCTTC. The full variable domain, in which reference TRBV19 and TRBJ2-1 provide the parts outside the CDR3, is DGGITQSPKYLFRKEGQNVTLSCEQNLNHDAMYWYRQDPGQGLRLIYYSQIVNDFQKGDIAEGYSVSREKKESFPLTVTSAQKNPTAFYLCASSSLAQNEQFFGPGTRLTVL.

In this sample, this clonotype turned up a few times. The chain employs TRBV12-3 or TRBV12-4 and TRBJ2-3; 7 bases fit TRBD1. The CDR3 has 13 residues. V dropped 7 bases and J dropped 6; count of bases not matched to a gene: 7. CDR3 DNA sequence: TGTGCCAGCATGAACAGGGGTTCTGATACGCAGTATTTT. This gives the protein CASMNRGSDTQYF.

As regards this clonotype: The germline gene is not matched at one end of the junction; a read error may be the cause. The chain employs TRBV7-9 and TRBJ2-3; no firm D call. Per the germline V gene, CDR1 is SEHNR and CDR2 is FQNEAQ (reference sequence). The CDR3 totals 16 residues. For the CDR3, the DNA is TGCGCCAGCAGCCAAGAGGACGGGCCTTGGACAGATACGCAGTATTTT. Amino acids: CASSQEDGPWTDTQYF.

The V gene is TRBV6-1, the J gene TRBJ2-7; possibly TRBD1 for D (6 bases). CDR1 is MNHNS and CDR2 is SASEGT in the germline V gene. CDR3 length equals 13 residues. The ends were cut back, 6 bases at V and 5 bases at J, with 14 bases in the middle. The CDR3 here is CASRGRGSNEQYF. The CDR3 bases are TGTGCCAGCAGAGGAAGGGGGAGCAACGAGCAGTACTTC.

This chain joins TRBV28 and TRBJ2-5; maybe TRBD2 (5 bases). Germline V CDR1 and CDR2: MDHEN, SYDVKM. The CDR3 totals 17 residues. With 5 bases removed from V and 2 bases from J, the gap between germline ends came to 21 bases. This chain's CDR3 is CASSRPGDLTSQETQYF. CDR3 sequence (DNA): TGTGCCAGCAGTCGGCCCGGGGATCTCACCTCACAAGAGACCCAGTACTTC.